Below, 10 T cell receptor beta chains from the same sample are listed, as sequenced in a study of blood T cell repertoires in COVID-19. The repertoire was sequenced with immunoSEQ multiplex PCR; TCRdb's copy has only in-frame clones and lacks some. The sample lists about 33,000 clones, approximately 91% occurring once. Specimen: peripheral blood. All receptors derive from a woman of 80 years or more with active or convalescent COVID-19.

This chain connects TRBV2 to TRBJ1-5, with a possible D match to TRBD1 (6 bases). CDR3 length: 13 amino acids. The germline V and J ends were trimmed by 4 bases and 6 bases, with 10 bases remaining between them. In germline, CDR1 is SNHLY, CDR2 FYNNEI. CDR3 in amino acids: CASSVGGFQPQHF. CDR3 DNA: TGTGCCAGCAGTGTAGGGGGTTTTCAGCCCCAGCATTTT.

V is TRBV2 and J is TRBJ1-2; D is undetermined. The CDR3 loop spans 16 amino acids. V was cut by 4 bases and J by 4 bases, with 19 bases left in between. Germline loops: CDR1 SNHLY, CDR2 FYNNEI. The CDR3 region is CASSGGLNTKGYGYTF. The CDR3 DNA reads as TGTGCCAGCAGTGGCGGTCTCAACACGAAAGGCTATGGCTACACCTTC.

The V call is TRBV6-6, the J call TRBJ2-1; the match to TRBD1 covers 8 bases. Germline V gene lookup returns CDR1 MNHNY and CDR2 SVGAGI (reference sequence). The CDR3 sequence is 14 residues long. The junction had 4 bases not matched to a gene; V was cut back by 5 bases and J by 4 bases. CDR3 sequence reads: CASSRQGSYNEQFF. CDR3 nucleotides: TGTGCCAGCAGTAGACAGGGGTCGTACAATGAGCAGTTCTTC.

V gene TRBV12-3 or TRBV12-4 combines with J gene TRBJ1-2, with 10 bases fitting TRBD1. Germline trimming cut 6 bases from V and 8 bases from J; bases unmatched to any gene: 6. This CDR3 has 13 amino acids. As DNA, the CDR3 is TGTGCCAGCAGAACGGGACAGGGGTTCGGCTACACCTTC. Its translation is CASRTGQGFGYTF.

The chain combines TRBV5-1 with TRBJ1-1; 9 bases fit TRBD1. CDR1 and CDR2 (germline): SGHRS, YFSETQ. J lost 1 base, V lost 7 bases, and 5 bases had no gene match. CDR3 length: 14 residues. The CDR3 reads CASFKDRGNTEAFF. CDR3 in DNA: TGCGCCAGCTTTAAGGACAGGGGGAACACTGAAGCTTTCTTT. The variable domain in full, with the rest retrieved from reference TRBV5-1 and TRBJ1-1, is KAGVTQTPRYLIKTRGQQVTLSCSPISGHRSVSWYQQTPGQGLQFLFEYFSETQRNKGNFPGRFSGRQFSNSRSEMNVSTLELGDSALYLCASFKDRGNTEAFFGQGTRLTVV.

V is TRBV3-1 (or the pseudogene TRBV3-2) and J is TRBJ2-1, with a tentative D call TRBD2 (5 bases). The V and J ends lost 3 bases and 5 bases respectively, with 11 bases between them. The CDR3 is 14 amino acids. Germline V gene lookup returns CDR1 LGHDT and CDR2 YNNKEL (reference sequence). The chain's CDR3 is CASSHSDGDNEQFF. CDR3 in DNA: TGTGCCAGCAGCCACTCGGACGGGGACAATGAGCAGTTCTTC.

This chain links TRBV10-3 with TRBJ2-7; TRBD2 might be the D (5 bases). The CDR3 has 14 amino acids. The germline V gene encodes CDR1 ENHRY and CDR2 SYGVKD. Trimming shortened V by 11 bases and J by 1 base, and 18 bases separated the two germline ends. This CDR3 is CALRTEGGSYEQYF. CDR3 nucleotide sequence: TGTGCCCTACGTACGGAAGGAGGTTCCTACGAGCAGTACTTC.

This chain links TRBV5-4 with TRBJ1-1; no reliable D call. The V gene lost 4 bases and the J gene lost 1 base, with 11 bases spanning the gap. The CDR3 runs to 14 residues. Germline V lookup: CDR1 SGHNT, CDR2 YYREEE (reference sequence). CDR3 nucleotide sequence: TGTGCCAGCAGCCCCCCGGGAGGGAACACTGAAGCTTTCTTT. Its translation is CASSPPGGNTEAFF.

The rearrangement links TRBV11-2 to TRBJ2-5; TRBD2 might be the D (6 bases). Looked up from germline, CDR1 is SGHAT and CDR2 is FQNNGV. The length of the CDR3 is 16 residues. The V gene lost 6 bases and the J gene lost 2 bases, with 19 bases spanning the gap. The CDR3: CASRTPQLGGQETQYF. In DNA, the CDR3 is TGTGCCAGCAGAACGCCACAGTTGGGGGGTCAAGAGACCCAGTACTTC.

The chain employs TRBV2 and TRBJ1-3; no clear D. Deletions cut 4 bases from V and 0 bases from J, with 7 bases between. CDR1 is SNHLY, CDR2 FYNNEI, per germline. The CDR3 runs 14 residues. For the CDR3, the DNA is TGTGCCAGCAGTGGGCGGAGCTCTGGAAACACCATATATTTT. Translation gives CASSGRSSGNTIYF.